What follows describes a single T cell receptor beta chain. The data derive from a study of long-term antiretroviral therapy in people with HIV. At survey level, the immunoSEQ assay was run in its v3.0 version. Here immunoSEQ multiplex PCR was the method, and the copy in TCRdb shows in-frame clones only, minus some. The table shows more than 20,000 clones, with around four fifths occurring only once. The starting material was unsorted PBMCs, obtained approximately 4 years after starting antiretroviral therapy. The TCR was taken from a young man with HIV.

CDR3 DNA sequence: TGTGCCAGCAGTTTACAGTCCGGCGGGGCTGAAGCTTTCTTT. Residues: CASSLQSGGAEAFF. The chain is built from TRBV27 and TRBJ1-1; D is ambiguous. Trimming removed 2 bases from V and 6 bases from J, with 13 bases in between. The CDR3 covers 14 residues. Looked up from germline, CDR1 is MNHEY and CDR2 is SMNVEV (reference sequence).